This TCR beta chain was sequenced for a study of blood T cells in healthy people across ages. Overall study: About one barcoded beta molecule was captured per two T cells (by template switching).

Researchers report isolating at least 6.5 million PBMCs per sample. Losses at the gene ends were 5 bases for V and 4 bases for J; bases not matched to a gene: 9. This CDR3 has 15 residues. Germline V CDR1 and CDR2: SEHNR, FQNEAQ (reference sequence). Primers used in a second PCR of about 6 to 11 cycles were a sample-barcoded 5' primer and a J-beta primer mix. Every molecule of cDNA carried a tag from a template-switch adaptor with 12 random nucleotides. TCRdb used MiXCR to reprocess the 5' RACE reads, holding one entry per CDR3 protein. The sample carries around 1,600,000 distinct CDR3 sequences, roughly two fifths recorded once.

The rearrangement links TRBV7-9 to TRBJ1-2; TRBD1 agrees at 8 bases. The sequence was obtained from a woman under 30 in good health. The specimen was blood. The CDR3 nucleotides are TGTGCCAGCAGCATCCTAGGGGACAGGAGCTATGGCTACACCTTC. This sequence encodes CASSILGDRSYGYTF.